This T cell receptor beta chain stems from a study of CD4 and CD8 cells across lung adenocarcinoma regions. This CDR3 has 18 amino acids. From germline, CDR1 is MNHEY and CDR2 SVGAGI. With 2 bases clipped from V and 0 bases from J, the junction kept 7 bases outside the gene matches. Via MiXCR, TCRdb re-called the PCR reads, giving one row per CDR3 protein. The data contain a few thousand distinct CDR3 sequences, 65% of them singletons. The patients had localized lung adenocarcinoma, a non-small cell subtype. The sample was CD8+ T cells from the margin of a lung tumor. The sequence came from a female donor with lung adenocarcinoma. The CD4 and CD8 labels of this study may be unreliable. The chain has TRBV6-5 and TRBJ2-3, with 11 nucleotides matching TRBD2. CDR3 in amino acids: CASSYGLAGGTSTDTQYF. CDR3 bases: TGTGCCAGCAGTTACGGCCTAGCGGGAGGCACTAGCACAGATACGCAGTATTTT.